The clone carrying this T cell receptor beta chain was picked up a small number of times. Its cognate antigen is unknown. These donors counted as nominally healthy when sampled, but unrecorded immune exposures were likely. This specimen belongs to a study of cytomegalovirus exposure and HLA in healthy donors. Points from the study as a whole: A cluster of highly shared sequence variants was likely a sequencing artifact. Most subjects had HLA-A and HLA-B alleles reportedly predicted accurately by TCR beta sequences.

PCR primers comprised 60 Vbeta and 13 Jbeta primers. Repertoires were generated with immunoSEQ multiplex PCR, while TCRdb's copy carries only in-frame clones and drops some. This table holds some 170,000 clones, approximately 80% found once. The clonotype originates from a man younger than 30 in good health and CMV-seropositive. The sample was PBMCs.

The CDR3 is CASSQVFSSYNEQFF. The CDR3 nucleotides read TGTGCCAGCAGCCAAGTATTCAGCTCCTACAATGAGCAGTTCTTC. The rearrangement links TRBV4-2 to TRBJ2-1; D gene ambiguous. Germline V gene sequence: CDR1 LGHNA, CDR2 YNFKEQ. The CDR3 runs to 15 residues. Trimming removed 1 base at V and 0 bases at J, with 7 bases between.